Below are 31 T cell receptor beta chains sequenced from a single sample in a study of control samples from healthy donors and cancer patients. Some clones are missing from TCRdb's copy, which holds only in-frame ones; the method was immunoSEQ multiplex PCR. The sample contains 150,000 to 200,000 clones, 94% of which appear only once. The specimen sequenced was blood. The receptors originated from a woman aged 18-30 years in good health.

There are a few counts of this clone. This rearrangement joins TRBV7-9 to TRBJ2-2; D gene unclear. The V and J ends lost 11 bases and 2 bases respectively, with 12 bases between them. Germline loops: CDR1 SEHNR, CDR2 FQNEAQ (reference sequence). The CDR3 has 13 amino acids. CDR3 sequence: CASPEFNTGELFF. The DNA of the CDR3 is TGTGCCTCTCCGGAATTTAACACCGGGGAGCTGTTTTTT.

J is TRBJ2-3 and V is TRBV3-1 (or the pseudogene TRBV3-2); D perhaps matches TRBD2 (6 bases). Germline CDR1 and CDR2: LGHDT and YNNKEL (reference sequence). This CDR3 comprises 13 residues. The V end was cut by 3 bases, the J end by 4 bases, with 8 bases between. CDR3 coding DNA: TGTGCCAGCAGCCATGGAGGGGCAGATACGCAGTATTTT. Translating it yields CASSHGGADTQYF.

This sequence joins TRBV19 and TRBJ2-3; 7 nucleotides align to TRBD2. J lost 0 bases, V lost 7 bases, and 4 bases had no gene match. The CDR3 has 14 amino acids. Germline V gene data show CDR1 as LNHDA and CDR2 as SQIVND (reference sequence). As DNA, the CDR3 is TGTGCCAGTAATCCGGGGGGAAGCACAGATACGCAGTATTTT. Its protein product is CASNPGGSTDTQYF.

This clone was counted between two and nine times. The chain has TRBV28 and TRBJ2-7; 8 bases align to TRBD1. The CDR3 length is 14 residues. CDR1 and CDR2 (germline): MDHEN, SYDVKM. With V trimmed by 2 bases and J by 2 bases, 2 bases remained unmatched. This chain's CDR3 is CASSLQGATYEQYF. CDR3 in DNA: TGTGCCAGCAGTTTACAGGGGGCGACCTACGAGCAGTACTTC. The full variable domain, its missing parts supplied by reference TRBV28 and TRBJ2-7, is DVKVTQSSRYLVKRTGEKVFLECVQDMDHENMFWYRQDPGLGLRLIYFSYDVKMKEKGDIPEGYSVSREKKERFSLILESASTNQTSMYLCASSLQGATYEQYFGPGTRLTVT.

CDR3 DNA: TGTGCCAGCAGTCTCTCGACGGTAGGGAACACTGAAGCTTTCTTT. It translates to CASSLSTVGNTEAFF. The chain carries TRBV28 and TRBJ1-1; D gene uncertain. The V gene's germline CDR1 is MDHEN and CDR2 SYDVKM. This CDR3 has 15 residues. V lost 5 bases and J lost 1, with 14 bases in between.

In its sample, this clone was seen once. The chain links TRBV20-1 to TRBJ1-2; TRBD1 might be the D (6 bases). Germline V gene sequence: CDR1 DFQATT, CDR2 SNEGSKA (reference sequence). Trimming shortened V by 3 bases and J by 4 bases, and 12 bases separated the two germline ends. The CDR3 is made up of 13 amino acids. The CDR3 is CSASGDTTYGYTF. DNA of the CDR3: TGCAGTGCTAGTGGGGACACCACCTATGGCTACACCTTC.

The chain combines TRBV3-1 (or the pseudogene TRBV3-2) with TRBJ2-7; TRBD2 matches 11 bases. The V gene end was trimmed by 8 bases and the J gene end by 4 bases; junction bases not matched to a gene: 13. Germline lookup yields CDR1 LGHDT and CDR2 YNNKEL (reference sequence). CDR3 length: 16 amino acids. CDR3 in amino acids: CASQGKTSGGTYEQYF. CDR3 DNA: TGTGCCAGCCAGGGCAAAACTAGCGGGGGCACTTACGAGCAGTACTTC.

The chain combines TRBV25-1 with TRBJ1-2, with TRBD1 identical over 10 bases. Germline V gene lookup returns CDR1 MGHDK and CDR2 SYGVNS. Trimming at V came to 4 bases and at J to 2 bases, leaving 4 bases not matched to a gene. The CDR3 sequence is 15 residues long. CDR3 sequence (DNA): TGTGCCAGCAGTGGAAGACAGGGGGCGAACTATGGCTACACCTTC. It encodes CASSGRQGANYGYTF.

This chain connects TRBV11-3 to TRBJ1-1; 10 positions agree with TRBD1. This CDR3 comprises 17 residues. Germline CDR1 SGHNT, CDR2 YENEEA. V trimming: 5 bases; J trimming: 1 base; junction bases outside the gene matches: 10. The CDR3 protein is CASSQWGGQGRNTEAFF. In nucleotides, the CDR3 is TGTGCCAGCAGCCAGTGGGGGGGACAGGGGCGGAACACTGAAGCTTTCTTT.

This chain links TRBV5-1 with TRBJ2-6; 9 bases match TRBD1. This CDR3 is 20 amino acids long. Germline CDR1 and CDR2: SGHRS and YFSETQ. V lost 3 bases, J lost 0 bases, and 13 bases stayed unmatched. In nucleotides, the CDR3 is TGCGCCAGCAGCTCCCGGACAGGGGACTTTCTGAGCTCTGGGGCCAACGTCCTGACTTTC. Amino acids: CASSSRTGDFLSSGANVLTF.

This chain joins TRBV5-1 and TRBJ2-2; 9 positions match TRBD1. Per germline, CDR1 SGHRS and CDR2 YFSETQ. Trimming cost V 7 bases and J 3 bases; bases outside gene matches: 7. The CDR3 contains 15 residues. The CDR3 DNA reads as TGCGCCAGCCAGGTGGGACAGGGATACACCGGGGAGCTGTTTTTT. Protein sequence: CASQVGQGYTGELFF.

The chain has TRBV5-8 and TRBJ1-1, with D uncertain. The CDR3 is 13 residues long. The germline V gene has CDR1 SGHTS and CDR2 YDEGEE. The ends were cut back, 2 bases at V and 4 bases at J, with 9 bases in the middle. CDR3 bases: TGTGCCAGCAGCTTCTCAGAGGGCACTGAAGCTTTCTTT. Translated: CASSFSEGTEAFF.

The rearrangement joins TRBV18 to TRBJ1-5; D is ambiguous. Germline assignment: CDR1 KGHSH and CDR2 LQKENI. Trimming removed 3 bases from V and 1 base from J, with 10 bases in between. CDR3 length: 15 amino acids. CDR3 bases: TGTGCCAGCTCACCCTCGACGGGGAGCAATCAGCCCCAGCATTTT. This encodes CASSPSTGSNQPQHF.

The chain recombines TRBV21-1 with TRBJ2-3; the DNA was not used to check the table's D call, TRBD1. TRBV21-1 is described as a pseudogene. This CDR3 has 19 residues. CDR3 sequence (DNA): TGTGCCAGCACCCCCCCTAGAGTTCGACAGGCCCCTAGCACAGATACGCAGTATTTT. Its translation is CASTPPRVRQAPSTDTQYF.

The V call is TRBV6-2 or TRBV6-3, the J call TRBJ2-6; 10 positions agree with TRBD1. The CDR3 extends over 18 amino acids. Germline CDR1 MNHEY, CDR2 SVGEGT. Trimming removed 5 bases from V and 0 bases from J; junction bases left unmatched: 7. This chain's CDR3 is CASSTRDRGPSGANVLTF. The CDR3 region has the DNA TGTGCCAGCAGTACCCGGGACAGGGGCCCCTCTGGGGCCAACGTCCTGACTTTC.

Worth noting for this clone: In the same sample, other DNA sequences code for this CDR3. The chain links TRBV18 to TRBJ2-1, with 8 positions matching TRBD1. J lost 3 bases, V lost 1 base, and 2 bases had no gene match. CDR3 length: 15 amino acids. The germline gives CDR1 KGHSH, CDR2 LQKENI. CDR3 bases: TGTGCCAGCTCACCACGGACAGGGAACTACAATGAGCAGTTCTTC. Protein sequence: CASSPRTGNYNEQFF.

The rearrangement links TRBV24-1 to TRBJ2-1; no clear D. Germline loops: CDR1 KGHDR, CDR2 SFDVKD. This CDR3 contains 13 residues. V dropped 2 bases and J dropped 8 bases, with 9 bases sitting between them. The CDR3 DNA reads as TGTGCCACCAGTGATTCTTTTAAGGATGAGCAGTTCTTC. Translated, it gives CATSDSFKDEQFF.

The table lists this clone with a count of one. The chain is built from TRBV5-6 and TRBJ2-7; 9 bases agree with TRBD2. CDR3 length equals 17 residues. Germline loops: CDR1 SGHDT, CDR2 YYEEEE. V was clipped by 0 bases and J by 5 bases; unmatched bases: 12. CDR3 sequence reads: CASSLASPNSGGNEQYF. In DNA form, the CDR3 reads TGTGCCAGCAGCTTGGCATCCCCTAATAGCGGGGGAAACGAGCAGTACTTC.

Concerning this clone: Germline is not matched at one junction end, which may reflect a read error. For the CDR3, the DNA is TGCGCCAGCAGTGAACAGATAGCGGCACGGTTGGACTTC. Translation gives CASSEQIAARLDF. V is TRBV10-2 and J is TRBJ2-7, with a weak D call TRBD2 (6 bases). This CDR3 comprises 13 residues. The germline V gene has CDR1 WSHSY and CDR2 SAAADI.

The V gene is TRBV7-6, the J gene TRBJ1-1, with 8 bases fitting TRBD1. The V segment lost 1 base and the J segment 0 bases; nucleotides outside the gene matches: 7. This CDR3 has 17 residues. Germline CDR1 is SGHVS and CDR2 is FNYEAQ. CDR3 sequence (DNA): TGTGCCAGCAGCTTAGGGAGCAGGGGGCATATGAACACTGAAGCTTTCTTT. Amino acid sequence: CASSLGSRGHMNTEAFF.

The chain links TRBV6-2 or TRBV6-3 to TRBJ1-5; D unresolved. Germline CDR1 MNHEY, CDR2 SVGEGT. V was clipped by 6 bases and J by 8 bases, with 17 bases between them. This CDR3 contains 14 residues. CDR3 coding DNA: TGTGCCAGCAGCTCCCCACGTCGAAAGGAGCCCCAGCATTTT. Protein product: CASSSPRRKEPQHF.

This chain uses TRBV27 with TRBJ2-2, with 7 bases that match TRBD1. Germline V gene lookup returns CDR1 MNHEY and CDR2 SMNVEV (reference sequence). V lost 10 bases to trimming and J lost 1 base; unmatched junction nucleotides: 3. The CDR3 runs to 13 residues. The DNA of the CDR3 is TGTGCCACAGGGGGTCGGAACACCGGGGAGCTGTTTTTT. This encodes CATGGRNTGELFF.

The J gene is TRBJ2-7, the V gene TRBV7-3; 8 nucleotides line up with TRBD1. The ends lost 2 bases at V and 0 bases at J; junction bases unmatched: 3. The CDR3 spans 15 residues. The germline CDR1 and CDR2 sequences are SGHTA and FQGTGA. Here the CDR3 DNA reads TGTGCCAGCAGCTTATCGGGGACAGGCTCCTACGAGCAGTACTTC. Amino acid sequence: CASSLSGTGSYEQYF.

This clone was picked up a small number of times. The chain couples TRBV6-2 or TRBV6-3 to TRBJ2-1; 7 nucleotides line up with TRBD2. Losses at the gene ends were 6 bases for V and 0 bases for J; bases not matched to a gene: 8. The CDR3 consists of 16 residues. The V gene's germline CDR1 is MNHEY and CDR2 SVGEGT. The CDR3 region has the DNA TGTGCCAGCAGCGACGGCGGCGGGGGCTCCTACAATGAGCAGTTCTTC. It yields the protein CASSDGGGGSYNEQFF.

This clone has a single count. This sequence joins TRBV5-4 and TRBJ1-4; 7 bases agree with TRBD1. The CDR3 covers 14 residues. Germline CDR1 is SGHNT and CDR2 is YYREEE (reference sequence). Trimming took 0 bases from V and 7 from J; bases not matched to a gene: 3. This CDR3 reads CASSLGGQSEKLFF. CDR3 sequence (DNA): TGTGCCAGCAGCTTGGGGGGACAGTCTGAAAAACTGTTTTTT.

The chain combines TRBV27 with TRBJ1-1; weak D call: TRBD1 (5 bases). Germline assignment: CDR1 MNHEY and CDR2 SMNVEV (reference sequence). The CDR3 runs 13 residues. Trimming removed 2 bases from V and 5 bases from J, with 9 bases in between. Here the CDR3 reads CASSLGGETEAFF. The CDR3 DNA reads TGTGCCAGCAGTTTAGGGGGTGAAACTGAAGCTTTCTTT.

The chain links TRBV7-2 to TRBJ2-2; D is ambiguous. This CDR3 has 13 residues. Trimming left V 2 bases short and J 6 bases short, with 7 bases between. Germline lookup yields CDR1 SGHTA and CDR2 FQGNSA. The CDR3 DNA sequence: TGTGCCAGCAGCTTACGCCTCTCCGGGGAGCTGTTTTTT. The encoded protein is CASSLRLSGELFF.

The genes are TRBV10-3 and TRBJ1-1, with D possibly being TRBD1 (5 bases). The V gene lost 0 bases and the J gene lost 0 bases, with 8 bases spanning the gap. This CDR3 is built from 15 residues. Germline V gives CDR1 ENHRY, CDR2 SYGVKD. The chain's CDR3 is CAISESLTVNTEAFF. CDR3 coding DNA: TGTGCCATCAGTGAGTCGTTGACAGTGAACACTGAAGCTTTCTTT.

The rearrangement links TRBV27 to TRBJ1-2, with TRBD1 matching over 7 bases. V trimming: 6 bases; J trimming: 4 bases; junction bases outside the gene matches: 8. This CDR3 region has 14 residues. Germline CDR1 is MNHEY and CDR2 is SMNVEV (reference sequence). The CDR3 loop reads CASRETGRGYGYTF. The CDR3 nucleotides read TGTGCCAGCAGAGAGACAGGGAGGGGCTATGGCTACACCTTC.

To note about this clone: Other nucleotide sequences in the sample specify the same CDR3. The V and J genes are TRBV5-1 and TRBJ1-3; D is possibly TRBD1 (5 bases). CDR3 size: 15 residues. In germline, CDR1 is SGHRS, CDR2 YFSETQ. Trimming took 0 bases from V and 2 from J, leaving 9 bases between them. CDR3 sequence reads: CASSLVQGAGNTIYF. CDR3 bases: TGCGCCAGCAGCTTGGTCCAGGGCGCTGGAAACACCATATATTTT.

This chain connects TRBV2 to TRBJ1-1; D gene unclear. The CDR3 has 12 residues. Germline CDR1 reads SNHLY; CDR2 reads FYNNEI. V was shortened by 4 bases and J by 1 base, with 4 bases between the two germline ends. DNA for the CDR3: TGTGCCAGCAGTGCGGAGAACACTGAAGCTTTCTTT. Translating gives CASSAENTEAFF.